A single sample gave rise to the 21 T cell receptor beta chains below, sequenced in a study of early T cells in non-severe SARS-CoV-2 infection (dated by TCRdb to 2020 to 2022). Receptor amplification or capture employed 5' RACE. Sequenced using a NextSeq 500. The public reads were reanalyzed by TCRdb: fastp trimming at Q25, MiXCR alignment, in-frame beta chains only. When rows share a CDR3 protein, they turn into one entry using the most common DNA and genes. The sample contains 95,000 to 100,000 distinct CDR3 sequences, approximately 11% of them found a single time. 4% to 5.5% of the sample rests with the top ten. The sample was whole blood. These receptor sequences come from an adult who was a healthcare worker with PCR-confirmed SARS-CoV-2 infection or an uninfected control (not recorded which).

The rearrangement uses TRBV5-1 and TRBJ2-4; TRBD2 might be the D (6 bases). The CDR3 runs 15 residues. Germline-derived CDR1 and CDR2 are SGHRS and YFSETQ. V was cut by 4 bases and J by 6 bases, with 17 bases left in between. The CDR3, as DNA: TGCGCCAGCAGCCTAGGGGACTGGACTGGAAACATTCAGTACTTC. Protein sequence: CASSLGDWTGNIQYF.

CDR3 in DNA: TGTGCCAGCGGCGGCCGGGCCCCCTCCTACGAGCAGTACTTC. This gives the protein CASGGRAPSYEQYF. The chain has TRBV5-5 and TRBJ2-7; no definite D call. The CDR3 contains 14 residues. Germline V lookup: CDR1 SGHKS, CDR2 YYEKEE (reference sequence). The V gene lost 7 bases and the J gene lost 0 bases, with 14 bases spanning the gap.

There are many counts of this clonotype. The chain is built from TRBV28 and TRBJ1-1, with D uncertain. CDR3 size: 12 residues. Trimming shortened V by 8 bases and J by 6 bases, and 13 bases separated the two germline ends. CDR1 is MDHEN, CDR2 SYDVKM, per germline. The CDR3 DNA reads TGTGCCAGCGCCGTCAGCGGGGCTGAAGCTTTCTTT. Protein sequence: CASAVSGAEAFF. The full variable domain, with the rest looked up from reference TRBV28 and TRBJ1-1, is DVKVTQSSRYLVKRTGEKVFLECVQDMDHENMFWYRQDPGLGLRLIYFSYDVKMKEKGDIPEGYSVSREKKERFSLILESASTNQTSMYLCASAVSGAEAFFGQGTRLTVV.

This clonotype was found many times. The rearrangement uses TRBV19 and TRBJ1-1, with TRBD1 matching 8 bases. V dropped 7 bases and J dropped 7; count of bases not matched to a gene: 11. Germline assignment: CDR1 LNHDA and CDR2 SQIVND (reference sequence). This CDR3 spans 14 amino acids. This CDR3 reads CASTVTGVGFEAFF. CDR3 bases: TGTGCCAGTACCGTGACAGGGGTGGGATTTGAAGCTTTCTTT.

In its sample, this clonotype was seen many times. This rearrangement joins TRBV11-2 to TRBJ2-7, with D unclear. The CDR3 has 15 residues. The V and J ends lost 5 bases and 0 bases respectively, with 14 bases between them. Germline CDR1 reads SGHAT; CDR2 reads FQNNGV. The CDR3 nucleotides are TGTGCCAGCAGCCCCGAGAACTTTAACTCCTACGAGCAGTACTTC. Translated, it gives CASSPENFNSYEQYF.

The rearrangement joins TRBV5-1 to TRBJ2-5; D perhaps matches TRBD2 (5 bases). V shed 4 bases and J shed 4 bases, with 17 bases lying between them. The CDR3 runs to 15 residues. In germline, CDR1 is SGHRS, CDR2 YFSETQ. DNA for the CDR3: TGCGCCAGCAGCCTCTCCCGGGGTGGGCGAGAGACCCAGTACTTC. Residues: CASSLSRGGRETQYF.

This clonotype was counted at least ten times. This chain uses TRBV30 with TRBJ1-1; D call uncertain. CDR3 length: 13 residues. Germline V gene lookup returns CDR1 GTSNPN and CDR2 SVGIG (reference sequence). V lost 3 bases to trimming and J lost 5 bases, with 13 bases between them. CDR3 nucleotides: TGTGCCTGGAGGTCTGGGTCCCCGACTGAAGCTTTCTTT. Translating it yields CAWRSGSPTEAFF. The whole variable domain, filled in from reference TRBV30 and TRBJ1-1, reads SQTIHQWPATLVQPVGSPLSLECTVEGTSNPNLYWYRQAAGRGLQLLFYSVGIGQISSEVPQNLSASRPQDRQFILSSKKLLLSDSGFYLCAWRSGSPTEAFFGQGTRLTVV.

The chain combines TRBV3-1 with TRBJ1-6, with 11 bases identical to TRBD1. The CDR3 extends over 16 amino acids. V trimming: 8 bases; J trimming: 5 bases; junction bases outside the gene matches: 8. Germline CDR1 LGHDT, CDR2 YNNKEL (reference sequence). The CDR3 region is CASGKRDRGNNSPLHF. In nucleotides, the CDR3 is TGTGCCAGCGGAAAAAGGGACAGGGGGAATAATTCACCCCTCCACTTT.

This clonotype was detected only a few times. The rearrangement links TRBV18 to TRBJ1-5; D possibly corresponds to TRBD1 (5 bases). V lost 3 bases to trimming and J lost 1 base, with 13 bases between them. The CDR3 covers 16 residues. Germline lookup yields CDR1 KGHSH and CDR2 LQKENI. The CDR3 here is CASSPGPAMSNQPQHF. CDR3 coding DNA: TGTGCCAGCTCACCGGGGCCGGCGATGAGCAATCAGCCCCAGCATTTT.

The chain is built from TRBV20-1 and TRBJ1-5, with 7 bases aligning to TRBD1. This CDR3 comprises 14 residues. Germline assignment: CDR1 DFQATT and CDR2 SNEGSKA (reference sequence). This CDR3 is CSLLQGGQNQPQHF. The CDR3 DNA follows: TGCAGCTTGCTTCAGGGGGGGCAAAATCAGCCCCAGCATTTT.

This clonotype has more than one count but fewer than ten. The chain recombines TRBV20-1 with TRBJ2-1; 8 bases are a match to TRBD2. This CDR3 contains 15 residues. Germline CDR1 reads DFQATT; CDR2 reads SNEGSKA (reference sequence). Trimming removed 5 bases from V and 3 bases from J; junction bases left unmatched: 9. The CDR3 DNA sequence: TGCAGTGCTCGACCGGGACTAGGAAGCTACAATGAGCAGTTCTTC. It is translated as CSARPGLGSYNEQFF.

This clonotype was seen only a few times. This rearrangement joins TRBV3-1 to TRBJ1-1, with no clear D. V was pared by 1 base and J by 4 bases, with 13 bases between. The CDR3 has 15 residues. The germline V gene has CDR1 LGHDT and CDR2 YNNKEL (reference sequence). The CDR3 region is CASSQGVAPATEAFF. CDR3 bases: TGTGCCAGCAGCCAAGGGGTCGCCCCGGCCACTGAAGCTTTCTTT.

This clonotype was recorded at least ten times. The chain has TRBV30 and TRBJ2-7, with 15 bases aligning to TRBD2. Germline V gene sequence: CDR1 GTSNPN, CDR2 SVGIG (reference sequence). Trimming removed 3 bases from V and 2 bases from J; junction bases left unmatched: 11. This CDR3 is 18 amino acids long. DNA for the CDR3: TGTGCCTGGAGACTGATACCGGGACTAGCGGGAGGAACCTACGAGCAGTACTTC. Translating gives CAWRLIPGLAGGTYEQYF.

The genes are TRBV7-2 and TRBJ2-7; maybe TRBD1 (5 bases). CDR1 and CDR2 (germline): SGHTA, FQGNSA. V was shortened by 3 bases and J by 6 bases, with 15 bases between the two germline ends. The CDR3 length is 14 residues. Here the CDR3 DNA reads TGTGCCAGCAGCTTGTGGCAGGGTAATTCCGAGCAGTACTTC. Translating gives CASSLWQGNSEQYF.

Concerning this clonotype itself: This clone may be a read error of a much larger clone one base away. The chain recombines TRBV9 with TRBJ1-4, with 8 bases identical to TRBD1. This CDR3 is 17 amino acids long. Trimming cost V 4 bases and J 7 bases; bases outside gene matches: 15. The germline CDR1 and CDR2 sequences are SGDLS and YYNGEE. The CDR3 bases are TGTGCCAGCAGCCCCCACTGTCTGACAGGGGAGGTTGAAAAACTGTTTTTT. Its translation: CASSPHCLTGEVEKLFF. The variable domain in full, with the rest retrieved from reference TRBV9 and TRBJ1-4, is DSGVTQTPKHLITATGQRVTLRCSPRSGDLSVYWYQQSLDQGLQFLIQYYNGEERAKGNILERFSAQQFPDLHSELNLSSLELGDSALYFCASSPHCLTGEVEKLFFGSGTQLSVL.

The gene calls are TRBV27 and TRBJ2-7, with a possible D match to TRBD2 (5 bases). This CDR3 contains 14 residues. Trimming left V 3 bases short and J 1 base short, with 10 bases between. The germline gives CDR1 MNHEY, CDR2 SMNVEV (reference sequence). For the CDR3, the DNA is TGTGCCAGCAGTTTTAAGGGAGATTCCTACGAGCAGTACTTC. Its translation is CASSFKGDSYEQYF.

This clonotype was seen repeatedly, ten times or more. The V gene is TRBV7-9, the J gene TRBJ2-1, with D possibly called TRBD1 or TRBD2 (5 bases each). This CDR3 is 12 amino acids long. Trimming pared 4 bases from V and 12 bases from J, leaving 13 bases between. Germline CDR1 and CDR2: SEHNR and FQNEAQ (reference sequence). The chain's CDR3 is CASSYLQGPQFF. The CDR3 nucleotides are TGTGCCAGCAGCTACCTCCAGGGACCGCAGTTCTTC.

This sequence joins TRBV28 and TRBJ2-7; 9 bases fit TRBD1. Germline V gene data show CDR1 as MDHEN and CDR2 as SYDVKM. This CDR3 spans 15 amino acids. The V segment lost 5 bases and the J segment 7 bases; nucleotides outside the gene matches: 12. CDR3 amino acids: CASSLRDRDSWEQYF. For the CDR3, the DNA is TGTGCCAGCAGTCTCCGGGACAGGGACTCTTGGGAGCAGTACTTC.

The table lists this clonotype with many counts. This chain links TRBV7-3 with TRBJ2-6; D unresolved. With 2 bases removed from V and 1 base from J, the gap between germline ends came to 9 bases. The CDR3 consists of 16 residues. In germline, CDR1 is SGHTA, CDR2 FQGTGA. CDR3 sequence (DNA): TGTGCCAGCAGCTTACTTCTGGGGTCTGGGGCCAACGTCCTGACTTTC. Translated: CASSLLLGSGANVLTF.

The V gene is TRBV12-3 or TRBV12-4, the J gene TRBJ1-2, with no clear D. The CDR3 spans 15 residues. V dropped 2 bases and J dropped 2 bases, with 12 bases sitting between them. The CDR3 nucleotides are TGTGCCAGCAGTTTAAATCTCGAGACAAACTATGGCTACACCTTC. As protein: CASSLNLETNYGYTF.

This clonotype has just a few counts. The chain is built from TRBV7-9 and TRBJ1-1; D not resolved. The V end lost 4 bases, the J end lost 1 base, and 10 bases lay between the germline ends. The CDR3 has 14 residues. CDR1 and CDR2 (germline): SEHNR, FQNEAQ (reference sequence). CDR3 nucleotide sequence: TGTGCCAGCAGCTCAGCCATAGGGAACACTGAAGCTTTCTTT. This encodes CASSSAIGNTEAFF.